A selection of T cell receptor beta chains follows, all from one sample in a study of blood T cell repertoires in COVID-19. The data were produced by immunoSEQ multiplex PCR, yet TCRdb's version contains in-frame clones alone and is incomplete. The data contain 90,000 to 150,000 clones, roughly 85% of them singletons. What was sequenced was peripheral blood. The source is a man older than 75 with acute or convalescent COVID-19. Each CDR3 is given with its conserved first and last residue. D genes are given only for firm matches. Part of the rows lack a size; the others show once, few, many or a class for expanded clones.

>-|TRBJ2-7|TRBV7-3|TRBD1
CASSSDRNSYEQYF
TGTGCCAGCAGCTCGGACAGGAACTCCTACGAGCAGTACTTC
>-|TRBJ2-3|TRBV4-3|TRBD2
CASSQTTSGTDTQYF
TGCGCCAGCAGCCAAACGACTAGCGGCACAGATACGCAGTATTTT
>-|TRBJ2-5|TRBV28|-
CASAQGQQETQYF
TGTGCCAGCGCTCAAGGACAGCAAGAGACCCAGTACTTC
>-|TRBJ1-2|TRBV5-4|-
CASTRDGNYGYTF
TGTGCCAGCACCCGAGACGGGAACTATGGCTACACCTTC
>-|TRBJ2-3|TRBV27|TRBD1
CASSFMRSGQGITDTQYF
TGTGCCAGCAGTTTCATGAGGTCGGGACAGGGGATCACAGATACGCAGTATTTT
>-|TRBJ2-3|TRBV4-1|TRBD2
CASSLRSGGASTDTQYF
TGCGCCAGCAGCCTAAGAAGCGGGGGGGCGAGCACAGATACGCAGTATTTT
>few|TRBJ2-1|TRBV5-6|-
CASSLVGGSYNEQFF
TGTGCCAGCAGCTTGGTAGGGGGCTCCTACAATGAGCAGTTCTTC
>-|TRBJ2-2|TRBV5-6|-
CASSPGRGTGELFF
TGTGCCAGCAGCCCTGGTCGAGGAACCGGGGAGCTGTTTTTT
>few|TRBJ2-1|TRBV1|-
CTSSQDLGLELHNEQFF
TGCACCAGCAGCCAAGACTTGGGACTAGAACTCCACAATGAGCAGTTCTTC
>-|TRBJ2-3|TRBV7-2|TRBD2
CASSLGTSGISDTQYF
TGTGCCAGCAGCCTAGGGACTAGCGGGATCAGCGATACGCAGTATTTT
>-|TRBJ2-3|TRBV18|-
CASSPQGSATDTQYF
TGTGCCAGCTCACCTCAGGGGTCGGCCACAGATACGCAGTATTTT
>once|TRBJ2-2|TRBV7-8|TRBD2
CASSYGLAEARGELFF
TGTGCCAGCAGCTACGGACTAGCGGAGGCTCGCGGGGAGCTGTTTTTT
>-|TRBJ2-7|TRBV19|TRBD1
CASSMGQFSYEQYF
TGTGCCAGTAGTATGGGACAGTTCTCCTACGAGCAGTACTTC
>-|TRBJ2-1|TRBV9|-
CASSERAGSYNEQFF
TGTGCCAGCAGCGAGAGAGCAGGCTCCTACAATGAGCAGTTCTTC
>-|TRBJ2-7|TRBV6-5|TRBD1
CASMPGTGPYEQYF
TGTGCCAGCATGCCTGGGACAGGCCCCTACGAGCAGTACTTC
>-|TRBJ2-5|TRBV11-1|TRBD1
CASSLADRGETQYF
TGTGCCAGCAGCTTAGCGGACAGGGGTGAGACCCAGTACTTC
>-|TRBJ1-4|TRBV12-3/TRBV12-4|-
CASSLRGGEKLFF
TGTGCCAGCAGTTTACGGGGAGGGGAAAAACTGTTTTTT
>-|TRBJ2-5|TRBV20-1|TRBD2
CSASLAGNQETQYF
TGCAGTGCTAGTCTAGCGGGGAACCAAGAGACCCAGTACTTC
>-|TRBJ2-2|TRBV3-1/TRBV3-2|TRBD1
CASSHGTGGYTGELFF
TGTGCCAGCAGCCACGGGACAGGGGGATACACCGGGGAGCTGTTTTTT
>-|TRBJ1-2|TRBV9|-
CASSVGTDYGYTF
TGTGCCAGCAGCGTAGGGACAGACTATGGCTACACCTTC